These 28 T cell receptor beta chains were sequenced from one sample in a study of cytomegalovirus exposure and HLA in healthy donors (dated by TCRdb to between 2016 and 2019). The method was the immunoSEQ multiplex PCR assay. Held by TCRdb, this immuneACCESS table contains in-frame sequences only and omits some clones. Under half of the omission traces to an unresolved V gene where checked; the cause of the rest is unknown. For this sample the table gives about 130,000 clones, of which 89% were detected only once. The ten top clones hold about 3.7% of the sample. The sequenced material came from PBMCs. The receptors originated from a man aged 25-45 years in good health and CMV-seronegative.

This clone was observed a handful of times. V is TRBV2 and J is TRBJ1-6; 7 bases are shared with TRBD1. This CDR3 has 15 amino acids. CDR1 and CDR2 from the germline V gene are SNHLY and FYNNEI. V dropped 7 bases and J dropped 2; count of bases not matched to a gene: 5. CDR3 loop: CASNGDRAYNSPLHF. The CDR3 bases are TGTGCCAGCAACGGGGACAGAGCCTATAATTCACCCCTCCACTTT. Full variable domain (rest looked up from reference TRBV2 and TRBJ1-6): EPEVTQTPSHQVTQMGQEVILRCVPISNHLYFYWYRQILGQKVEFLVSFYNNEISEKSEIFDDQFSVERPDGSNFTLKIRSTKLEDSAMYFCASNGDRAYNSPLHFGNGTRLTVT.

The chain employs TRBV27 and TRBJ2-1, with 8 bases fitting TRBD2. The CDR3 is 15 amino acids. V gave up 8 bases and J gave up 5 bases; unmatched junction bases: 11. Germline V gene sequence: CDR1 MNHEY, CDR2 SMNVEV (reference sequence). In nucleotides, the CDR3 is TGTGCCAGCTCCTCAATGGGAGCGGGGGACAATGAGCAGTTCTTC. This codes for CASSSMGAGDNEQFF.

This chain links TRBV6-5 with TRBJ1-2; 9 bases match TRBD1. After removal of 5 bases from V and 5 bases from J, the junction contained 9 bases not matched to a gene. Germline V gene sequence: CDR1 MNHEY, CDR2 SVGAGI. The CDR3 is 15 residues long. CDR3 coding DNA: TGTGCCAGCAGTGGTTCTGGGACAGGGCTTTATGGCTACACCTTC. It encodes CASSGSGTGLYGYTF.

By frequency in the sample, this clone is medium-sized. This sequence joins TRBV7-9 and TRBJ1-1; D call uncertain. The germline V gene encodes CDR1 SEHNR and CDR2 FQNEAQ (reference sequence). V was cut by 5 bases and J by 0 bases, with 7 bases left in between. The CDR3 loop spans 13 amino acids. The CDR3 is CASSPQVNTEAFF. CDR3 in DNA: TGTGCCAGCAGCCCCCAGGTGAACACTGAAGCTTTCTTT.

The V and J genes are TRBV5-6 and TRBJ1-1, with no clear D. The CDR3 totals 14 residues. Germline CDR1 SGHDT, CDR2 YYEEEE. Trimming left V 4 bases short and J 4 bases short, with 14 bases between. The CDR3 DNA reads TGTGCCAGCAGCCCGGGGTGGGCAGGCACTGAAGCTTTCTTT. Its protein product is CASSPGWAGTEAFF. The full variable domain, with the rest looked up from reference TRBV5-6 and TRBJ1-1, is DAGVTQSPTHLIKTRGQQVTLRCSPKSGHDTVSWYQQALGQGPQFIFQYYEEEERQRGNFPDRFSGHQFPNYSSELNVNALLLGDSALYLCASSPGWAGTEAFFGQGTRLTVV.

V and J are TRBV7-2 and TRBJ1-2; D possibly corresponds to TRBD1 (5 bases). Germline values: CDR1 SGHTA, CDR2 FQGNSA. Trimming took 6 bases from V and 8 from J, leaving 19 bases between them. The CDR3 is 14 amino acids. DNA for the CDR3: TGTGCCAGCAGTCCCCGTGGCTCGGGGGGAGGCTACACCTTC. Protein: CASSPRGSGGGYTF.

The chain uses TRBV29-1 and TRBJ2-3; a weak D match, TRBD2 (7 bases). CDR1 is SQVTM, CDR2 ANQGSEA, per germline. This CDR3 has 13 residues. Trimming cost V 5 bases and J 4 bases, with 13 bases left between them. CDR3 protein: CSVRRGRSDTQYF. DNA for the CDR3: TGCAGCGTTCGGCGGGGGCGATCAGATACGCAGTATTTT.

In its sample, this clone was seen once. The CDR3 region is CASRFEQGRNPRTDTQYF. The DNA of the CDR3 is TGTGCCAGCAGATTCGAACAGGGGCGAAATCCGCGCACAGATACGCAGTATTTT. The gene calls are TRBV13 and TRBJ2-3; 7 positions match TRBD1. The CDR3 loop spans 18 amino acids. V gave up 6 bases and J gave up 1 base; unmatched junction bases: 16. Germline V gene sequence: CDR1 PRHDT, CDR2 FYEKMQ (reference sequence).

The chain combines TRBV6-6 with TRBJ2-7, with D perhaps TRBD2 (5 bases). CDR3 length equals 14 residues. CDR1 is MNHNY and CDR2 is SVGAGI in the germline V gene (reference sequence). Trimming removed 7 bases at V and 2 bases at J, with 15 bases between. CDR3: CASIIDSTTYEQYF. DNA for the CDR3: TGTGCCAGCATCATAGACTCGACTACCTACGAGCAGTACTTC.

This chain links TRBV2 with TRBJ2-1; D perhaps matches TRBD2 (6 bases). Trimming cost V 5 bases and J 0 bases, with 11 bases left between them. Germline lookup yields CDR1 SNHLY and CDR2 FYNNEI. The CDR3 sequence is 15 residues long. The CDR3, as DNA: TGTGCCAGCAGTCTGGAGGGCGGCTCCTACAATGAGCAGTTCTTC. Its protein is CASSLEGGSYNEQFF.

V is TRBV7-9 and J is TRBJ2-1; possible D gene TRBD2, 6 bases. Germline CDR1 is SEHNR and CDR2 is FQNEAQ (reference sequence). CDR3 length: 15 residues. V shed 4 bases and J shed 6 bases, with 16 bases lying between them. CDR3 coding DNA: TGTGCCAGCAGCTCCGGGGAGGCGAGAGGCAATGAGCAGTTCTTC. It yields the protein CASSSGEARGNEQFF.

The gene calls are TRBV19 and TRBJ2-1; D is perhaps TRBD1 (5 bases). V lost 1 base, J lost 1 base, and 8 bases lay in between. This CDR3 contains 15 residues. Germline CDR1 reads LNHDA; CDR2 reads SQIVND (reference sequence). CDR3: CASSIVRTSYNEQFF. The CDR3 DNA is TGTGCCAGTAGTATAGTAAGGACATCCTACAATGAGCAGTTCTTC.

V is TRBV9 and J is TRBJ2-1, with D possibly being TRBD2 (6 bases). V was clipped by 3 bases and J by 5 bases, with 15 bases between them. This CDR3 spans 15 amino acids. The V gene's germline CDR1 is SGDLS and CDR2 YYNGEE. CDR3 protein: CASSAGTGVDNEQFF. The CDR3 bases are TGTGCCAGCAGCGCCGGGACGGGGGTCGACAATGAGCAGTTCTTC. Variable domain in full (rest from reference TRBV9 and TRBJ2-1): DSGVTQTPKHLITATGQRVTLRCSPRSGDLSVYWYQQSLDQGLQFLIQYYNGEERAKGNILERFSAQQFPDLHSELNLSSLELGDSALYFCASSAGTGVDNEQFFGPGTRLTVL.

The chain couples TRBV5-1 to TRBJ1-1, with D tentatively TRBD1 (6 bases). V dropped 1 base and J dropped 2 bases, with 15 bases sitting between them. Germline CDR1 SGHRS, CDR2 YFSETQ. This CDR3 contains 16 residues. The CDR3 sequence: CASSLNPGTSNTEAFF. CDR3 in DNA: TGCGCCAGCAGCTTGAACCCCGGGACATCCAACACTGAAGCTTTCTTT.

V and J are TRBV28 and TRBJ1-1; the D is unclear. The V and J ends lost 6 bases and 1 base respectively, with 9 bases between them. Germline CDR1 reads MDHEN; CDR2 reads SYDVKM. The CDR3 runs to 13 residues. The CDR3 DNA reads as TGTGCCAGCAGGACCAACAGGAACACTGAAGCTTTCTTT. It is translated as CASRTNRNTEAFF.

This chain joins TRBV28 and TRBJ1-5; D is possibly TRBD1 (6 bases). Germline CDR1 reads MDHEN; CDR2 reads SYDVKM. The CDR3 loop spans 15 amino acids. Trimming pared 4 bases from V and 4 bases from J, leaving 14 bases between. This CDR3 is CASSSTWGHNQPQHF. In DNA form, the CDR3 reads TGTGCCAGCAGTTCAACCTGGGGGCATAATCAGCCCCAGCATTTT.

About this clone: The junction and the germline gene differ at one end; a read error may be behind it. The chain links TRBV28 to TRBJ1-2, with 9 bases that match TRBD1. The CDR3 extends over 13 amino acids. CDR1 is MDHEN and CDR2 is SYDVKM in the germline V gene. CDR3 protein: CASSSFVGTGPYF. DNA for the CDR3: TGTGCCAGCAGTTCTTTCGTAGGGACAGGGCCCTACTTC.

This sequence joins TRBV11-2 and TRBJ2-7; perhaps TRBD2 as D (6 bases). Germline V CDR1 and CDR2: SGHAT, FQNNGV. The CDR3 is made up of 15 amino acids. V was pared by 1 base and J by 2 bases, with 12 bases between. The CDR3 sequence is CASSLGRGKAYEQYF. CDR3 DNA sequence: TGTGCCAGCAGCTTAGGTCGGGGGAAGGCCTACGAGCAGTACTTC.

V usage is TRBV2 and J usage is TRBJ1-1, with a tentative D call TRBD1 (6 bases). Germline V gene data show CDR1 as SNHLY and CDR2 as FYNNEI. The length of the CDR3 is 13 residues. Trimming cost V 11 bases and J 0 bases, with 13 bases left between them. CDR3 bases: TGTGCCGAGGGGGGGAACATGAACACTGAAGCTTTCTTT. This translates into CAEGGNMNTEAFF.

The gene calls are TRBV6-1 and TRBJ1-3, with TRBD1 matching over 7 bases. This CDR3 spans 14 amino acids. Germline assignment: CDR1 MNHNS and CDR2 SASEGT. V lost 10 bases to trimming and J lost 4 bases; unmatched junction nucleotides: 10. The CDR3 DNA reads as TGTGCCACCGAGGTGTCAGGGGGGGGAAACACCATATATTTT. It codes for CATEVSGGGNTIYF.

The chain uses TRBV5-4 and TRBJ1-1; TRBD1 matches at 9 bases. The CDR3 has 12 amino acids. The junction had 5 bases not matched to a gene; V was cut back by 4 bases and J by 10 bases. Germline V gene lookup returns CDR1 SGHNT and CDR2 YYREEE (reference sequence). Written as DNA, the CDR3 is TGTGCCAGCAGCCTGGGACAGGGAGGAGCTTTCTTT. This codes for CASSLGQGGAFF.

This clone appeared a single time. The chain couples TRBV4-3 to TRBJ1-3; D possibly corresponds to TRBD1 (5 bases). The ends were cut back, 2 bases at V and 0 bases at J, with 8 bases in the middle. Germline assignment: CDR1 LGHNA and CDR2 YSLEER. The CDR3 is 15 residues long. The CDR3 DNA follows: TGCGCCAGCAGCCAATTCAGGGACTCTGGAAACACCATATATTTT. Translating gives CASSQFRDSGNTIYF.

V and J are TRBV5-1 and TRBJ1-2; perhaps TRBD1 as D (6 bases). The CDR3 length is 14 residues. In germline, CDR1 is SGHRS, CDR2 YFSETQ. The ends were cut back, 0 bases at V and 3 bases at J, with 9 bases in the middle. The CDR3 DNA sequence: TGCGCCAGCAGCTTGGGCAGGGGTGACTATGGCTACACCTTC. Translated: CASSLGRGDYGYTF.

V gene TRBV11-2 combines with J gene TRBJ1-1, with D unclear. Looked up from germline, CDR1 is SGHAT and CDR2 is FQNNGV. CDR3 length: 16 residues. Trimming took off 7 bases at V and 1 base at J, with 19 bases between the two ends. The chain's CDR3 is CASNAHGNSGNTEAFF. The CDR3, as DNA: TGTGCCAGCAACGCCCACGGAAATTCAGGGAACACTGAAGCTTTCTTT.

V usage is TRBV25-1 and J usage is TRBJ2-7, with 8 bases matching TRBD1. CDR3 length: 15 residues. Germline V gives CDR1 MGHDK, CDR2 SYGVNS. The J segment lost 4 bases and the V segment lost 1 base, leaving 6 bases of the junction unmatched. CDR3 region: CASSEFFGTGYEQYF. CDR3 DNA: TGTGCCAGCAGTGAATTCTTTGGGACAGGTTACGAGCAGTACTTC.

The rearrangement joins TRBV19 to TRBJ2-4, with D possibly matching TRBD1 (6 bases). The germline V and J ends were trimmed by 3 bases and 12 bases, with 12 bases remaining between them. CDR1 LNHDA and CDR2 SQIVND come from the germline V gene (reference sequence). This CDR3 region has 12 residues. CDR3 sequence (DNA): TGTGCCAGTAGTATGGGGACATGGGATCAGTACTTC. Protein: CASSMGTWDQYF. Looking up the rest from reference TRBV19 and TRBJ2-4 gives the full variable domain: DGGITQSPKYLFRKEGQNVTLSCEQNLNHDAMYWYRQDPGQGLRLIYYSQIVNDFQKGDIAEGYSVSREKKESFPLTVTSAQKNPTAFYLCASSMGTWDQYFGAGTRLSVL.

V and J are TRBV7-2 and TRBJ1-2, with 10 bases identical to TRBD1. V gave up 5 bases and J gave up 2 bases; unmatched junction bases: 5. The CDR3 is 15 residues long. Germline CDR1 and CDR2: SGHTA and FQGNSA. The CDR3 reads CASSTRDRGNYGYTF. CDR3 coding DNA: TGTGCCAGCAGCACACGGGACAGGGGAAACTATGGCTACACCTTC. The full variable domain, with the rest looked up from reference TRBV7-2 and TRBJ1-2, is GAGVSQSPSNKVTEKGKDVELRCDPISGHTALYWYRQSLGQGLEFLIYFQGNSAPDKSGLPSDRFSAERTGGSVSTLTIQRTQQEDSAVYLCASSTRDRGNYGYTFGSGTRLTVV.

The chain recombines TRBV7-6 with TRBJ2-2; TRBD2 agrees at 8 bases. Germline values: CDR1 SGHVS, CDR2 FNYEAQ. V lost 5 bases and J lost 6; bases outside the gene matches: 8. This CDR3 contains 15 residues. CDR3 DNA: TGTGCCAGCAGCGGTCTCCCGGGACTAGCCGGGGAGCTGTTTTTT. Translation: CASSGLPGLAGELFF.